Listed here is a single TCR beta chain. This record comes from a study of Tregs in tolerant kidney transplant recipients. Unmatched junction bases numbered 7, after V lost 6 bases and J lost 5 bases. CDR3 size: 13 residues. Germline V gives CDR1 MNHNS, CDR2 SASEGT. Sequencing used immunoSEQ multiplex PCR; TCRdb keeps in-frame clones, though not all of them. The table lists about 87,000 clones, 93% of them singletons. The chain combines TRBV6-1 with TRBJ2-7; 7 bases align to TRBD1. The clonotype was recovered from a human donor who received a combined kidney and bone marrow transplant. The input for sequencing was CD4+ T cells from blood, taken before the transplant. In DNA, the CDR3 is TGTGCCAGCAGGGTAACAGGGGAGAACGAGCAGTACTTC. Protein sequence: CASRVTGENEQYF.